The 9 T cell receptor beta chains in this list originate from one sample, sequenced in a study of regulatory T cells in long-lasting Graves disease. Time point given: newly diagnosed GD, antithyroid drugs for less than 3 months. Scientists built the TCR library using RNA that was extracted from PBMCs. Construction of the TCR beta libraries employed iRepertoire HTBI primers in conjunction with Arm-PCR of CDR3 regions. TCRdb passed the multiplex PCR reads through MiXCR, listing each CDR3 protein once. The data show about 540,000 distinct CDR3 sequences, roughly 12% seen once. These data were also filed under a second study, of T cells in Graves' hyperthyroidism and ophthalmopathy.

This sample comprised peripheral blood mononuclear cells (PBMCs), obtained at new diagnosis, from a patient treated with antithyroid drugs. The receptors here all came from a man younger than 40 with Graves disease.

This clonotype was picked up a small number of times. The CDR3 DNA sequence: TGTGCCAGCTCACCGACAGGGGGTAACTACGAGCAGTACTTC. This encodes CASSPTGGNYEQYF. This chain connects TRBV18 to TRBJ2-7, with 9 bases identical to TRBD1. The CDR3 has 14 residues. CDR1 KGHSH and CDR2 LQKENI come from the germline V gene. Trimming cost V 3 bases and J 3 bases; bases outside gene matches: 3.

This clonotype was picked up many times. The chain is built from TRBV15 and TRBJ1-1, with D perhaps matching TRBD1 (5 bases). Germline lookup yields CDR1 LNHNV and CDR2 YYDKDF (reference sequence). The CDR3 sequence is 12 residues long. Deletions cut 1 base from V and 7 bases from J, with 7 bases between. CDR3 sequence: CATSRVDSEAFF. The CDR3 DNA follows: TGTGCCACCAGCAGAGTCGACAGTGAAGCTTTCTTT.

This clonotype was observed at least ten times. This chain connects TRBV12-3 or TRBV12-4 to TRBJ2-3; TRBD2 matches 12 bases. Losses at the gene ends were 6 bases for V and 4 bases for J; bases not matched to a gene: 5. The CDR3 totals 15 residues. The CDR3 spells CASRGGLAGPDTQYF. CDR3 DNA sequence: TGTGCCAGCAGAGGAGGACTAGCGGGACCAGATACGCAGTATTTT.

This clonotype occurred a few times. A much larger clonotype is one base distant, so this may be a read error. CDR3 region: CASSSGDHTDTQYF. CDR3 nucleotide sequence: TGTGCCAGCAGCTCAGGGGACCACACAGATACGCAGTATTTT. The chain links TRBV5-6 to TRBJ2-3; D is perhaps TRBD1 (6 bases). The CDR3 has 14 amino acids. In germline, CDR1 is SGHDT, CDR2 YYEEEE. Between the trimmed V and J ends, which lost 3 bases and 2 bases, there was a span of 10 bases.

This clonotype was seen repeatedly, ten times or more. This chain links TRBV5-1 with TRBJ1-2; D unclear. This CDR3 comprises 13 residues. CDR1 is SGHRS and CDR2 is YFSETQ in the germline V gene. The germline V and J ends were trimmed by 0 bases and 8 bases, with 11 bases remaining between them. CDR3 protein: CASSLASVGGYTF. Here the CDR3 DNA reads TGCGCCAGCAGCTTGGCCTCGGTGGGGGGCTACACCTTC. Drawing the rest from reference TRBV5-1 and TRBJ1-2, the complete variable domain is KAGVTQTPRYLIKTRGQQVTLSCSPISGHRSVSWYQQTPGQGLQFLFEYFSETQRNKGNFPGRFSGRQFSNSRSEMNVSTLELGDSALYLCASSLASVGGYTFGSGTRLTVV.

For this clonotype: A much more abundant neighbour one base away suggests this may be a read error. J is TRBJ2-7 and V is TRBV9, with 9 bases fitting TRBD2. The CDR3 loop spans 14 amino acids. Germline V CDR1 and CDR2: SGDLS, YYNGEE. CDR3 DNA sequence: TGTGCCTGCAGCTCTAGCGGGATCTTCTACGAGCAGTACTTC. Translating it yields CACSSSGIFYEQYF.

The V call is TRBV7-9, the J call TRBJ2-7; no firm D call. Germline V gene data show CDR1 as SEHNR and CDR2 as FQNEAQ (reference sequence). The ends were cut back, 3 bases at V and 3 bases at J, with 9 bases in the middle. This CDR3 comprises 13 residues. The CDR3 bases are TGTGCCAGCAGCTTTTACTACGGCTACGAGCAGTACTTC. Translating gives CASSFYYGYEQYF.

This clonotype was detected many times. The genes are TRBV29-1 and TRBJ1-1, with D hard to call. Germline CDR1 and CDR2: SQVTM and ANQGSEA. Deletions cut 7 bases from V and 10 bases from J, with 19 bases between. The CDR3 is 12 residues long. The CDR3 protein is CSADLRTPGAFF. The CDR3, as DNA: TGCAGCGCCGATCTCCGGACCCCCGGAGCTTTCTTT.

This clonotype has a count of ten or more. The gene calls are TRBV24-1 and TRBJ1-1, with TRBD1 matching over 7 bases. Germline V CDR1 and CDR2: KGHDR, SFDVKD. The J segment lost 3 bases and the V segment lost 4 bases, leaving 13 bases of the junction unmatched. The length of the CDR3 is 17 residues. CDR3: CATSDLPGTAVHTEAFF. CDR3 coding DNA: TGTGCCACCAGTGACCTCCCCGGGACAGCTGTACACACTGAAGCTTTCTTT.